Presented here are 19 T cell receptor beta chains from one specimen sequenced in a study of blood T cell repertoires in COVID-19. Sequenced by immunoSEQ multiplex PCR; TCRdb stores in-frame clones only, minus some. The sample holds approximately 200,000 clones, roughly 80% seen once. Sequenced input: peripheral blood. Every receptor here comes from a woman aged 30 to 39 with acute or convalescent COVID-19.

The chain uses TRBV6-9 and TRBJ2-7; no clear D. The CDR3 is 12 amino acids. CDR1 is MNHGY and CDR2 is SVAAGI in the germline V gene. Trimming left V 4 bases short and J 3 bases short, with 7 bases between. This CDR3 reads CASSSAYYEQYF. CDR3 sequence (DNA): TGTGCCAGCAGTTCCGCCTACTACGAGCAGTACTTC.

The CDR3 protein is CASSVEIRNEQFF. DNA of the CDR3: TGTGCCAGCAGCGTTGAGATCCGTAATGAGCAGTTCTTC. The gene calls are TRBV9 and TRBJ2-1, with D unresolved. Trimming cost V 2 bases and J 7 bases, with 10 bases left between them. The germline V gene has CDR1 SGDLS and CDR2 YYNGEE. This CDR3 contains 13 residues.

The V call is TRBV28, the J call TRBJ1-2, with TRBD1 identical over 9 bases. The CDR3 loop spans 13 amino acids. The junction had 2 bases not matched to a gene; V was cut back by 5 bases and J by 4 bases. The germline gives CDR1 MDHEN, CDR2 SYDVKM. The CDR3 DNA is TGTGCCAGCAGTGGACAGGGGCCCTATGGCTACACCTTC. Translated, it gives CASSGQGPYGYTF.

In its sample, this clone was seen once. The J gene is TRBJ1-3, the V gene TRBV7-2, with D unresolved. The germline V and J ends were trimmed by 1 base and 4 bases, with 11 bases remaining between them. The CDR3 totals 15 residues. Germline V gene lookup returns CDR1 SGHTA and CDR2 FQGNSA. CDR3 DNA: TGTGCCAGCAGCTTAGAATGGGCACCAGGAAACACCATATATTTT. Its protein is CASSLEWAPGNTIYF.

The rearrangement links TRBV6-2 or TRBV6-3 to TRBJ2-3; D might be TRBD2 (5 bases). The germline V gene has CDR1 MNHEY and CDR2 SVGEGT. Deletions cut 6 bases from V and 0 bases from J, with 10 bases between. The CDR3 runs to 14 residues. The CDR3 sequence: CASSREGSTDTQYF. The CDR3 DNA is TGTGCCAGCAGCCGAGAGGGTAGCACAGATACGCAGTATTTT.

V usage is TRBV5-1 and J usage is TRBJ2-1; no firm D call. CDR3 length: 14 residues. Germline V CDR1 and CDR2: SGHRS, YFSETQ. The ends were cut back, 2 bases at V and 2 bases at J, with 8 bases in the middle. The CDR3 bases are TGCGCCAGCAGCTTCTCGGCGGCCTACAATGAGCAGTTCTTC. It codes for CASSFSAAYNEQFF.

This chain connects TRBV7-2 to TRBJ2-4, with no clear D. Trimming pared 0 bases from V and 6 bases from J, leaving 6 bases between. The CDR3 runs to 13 residues. From germline, CDR1 is SGHTA and CDR2 FQGNSA. The CDR3 DNA follows: TGTGCCAGCAGCTTAGCGCTAGGAAACATTCAGTACTTC. It encodes CASSLALGNIQYF.

Written as DNA, the CDR3 is TGTGCCAGCAGTTACCCCTCCGGGGCCAAAAACATTCAGTACTTC. This sequence encodes CASSYPSGAKNIQYF. The chain couples TRBV6-2 or TRBV6-3 to TRBJ2-4; no definite D call. V was trimmed by 2 bases and J by 1 base, leaving 9 bases between them. The CDR3 has 15 amino acids. Germline V CDR1 and CDR2: MNHEY, SVGEGT.

J is TRBJ2-1 and V is TRBV6-4, with TRBD1 matching over 7 bases. Germline loops: CDR1 MRHNA, CDR2 SNTAGT. The CDR3 extends over 14 amino acids. Germline trimming cut 8 bases from V and 6 bases from J; bases unmatched to any gene: 10. CDR3: CASSSQGVRNEQFF. The CDR3 DNA follows: TGTGCCAGCTCAAGCCAGGGGGTTCGCAATGAGCAGTTCTTC.

The chain carries TRBV18 and TRBJ1-5; 11 positions match TRBD1. The CDR3 sequence is 17 residues long. Trimming cost V 2 bases and J 2 bases; bases outside gene matches: 5. Looked up from germline, CDR1 is KGHSH and CDR2 is LQKENI. CDR3 in amino acids: CASSPGEGQGGNQPQHF. As DNA, the CDR3 is TGTGCCAGCTCACCAGGAGAGGGACAGGGGGGCAATCAGCCCCAGCATTTT.

The chain carries TRBV29-1 and TRBJ1-1; D remains unclear. Germline V gene data show CDR1 as SQVTM and CDR2 as ANQGSEA. The CDR3 is 13 amino acids. The V end was cut by 1 base, the J end by 7 bases, with 13 bases between. CDR3 loop: CSVEGNSGSEAFF. The CDR3 nucleotides read TGCAGCGTTGAAGGTAATAGCGGCAGTGAAGCTTTCTTT. The full variable domain, its missing parts supplied by reference TRBV29-1 and TRBJ1-1, is SAVISQKPSRDICQRGTSLTIQCQVDSQVTMMFWYRQQPGQSLTLIATANQGSEATYESGFVIDKFPISRPNLTFSTLTVSNMSPEDSSIYLCSVEGNSGSEAFFGQGTRLTVV.

This chain links TRBV5-1 with TRBJ2-2; no clear D. The germline V and J ends were trimmed by 6 bases and 2 bases, with 5 bases remaining between them. Germline V gene sequence: CDR1 SGHRS, CDR2 YFSETQ. CDR3 length: 12 residues. The CDR3 loop reads CASNLNTGELFF. The CDR3 DNA reads TGCGCCAGCAACCTAAACACCGGGGAGCTGTTTTTT.

The J gene is TRBJ2-1, the V gene TRBV7-2; 9 bases map to TRBD2. The CDR3 consists of 18 residues. In germline, CDR1 is SGHTA, CDR2 FQGNSA. V lost 5 bases and J lost 2; bases outside the gene matches: 13. In DNA form, the CDR3 reads TGTGCCAGCAGCCCTTCGCGTAGTGCGGGAGGGCCCTACAATGAGCAGTTCTTC. Its protein is CASSPSRSAGGPYNEQFF.

The chain carries TRBV5-1 and TRBJ1-1, with a weak D call TRBD1 (6 bases). With 2 bases removed from V and 4 bases from J, the gap between germline ends came to 15 bases. Germline V lookup: CDR1 SGHRS, CDR2 YFSETQ. This CDR3 contains 15 residues. CDR3 residues: CASSLAGVGATEAFF. The CDR3 DNA reads as TGCGCCAGCAGCTTAGCAGGGGTTGGCGCCACTGAAGCTTTCTTT.

The rearrangement links TRBV28 to TRBJ1-1, with no clear D. Trimming removed 5 bases at V and 2 bases at J, with 12 bases between. Germline V gene data show CDR1 as MDHEN and CDR2 as SYDVKM. The CDR3 contains 14 residues. CDR3 coding DNA: TGTGCCAGCAGTCCCCGAGTGACTAACACTGAAGCTTTCTTT. It specifies CASSPRVTNTEAFF.

This clone has just one count. The V and J genes are TRBV28 and TRBJ2-6; no firm D call. The CDR3 consists of 14 residues. CDR1 and CDR2 (germline): MDHEN, SYDVKM. The germline V and J ends were trimmed by 6 bases and 1 base, with 7 bases remaining between them. CDR3: CASSPTSGANVLTF. CDR3 bases: TGTGCCAGCAGCCCCACTTCTGGGGCCAACGTCCTGACTTTC.

The DNA for the CDR3 is TGTGCCAGCAGTAGAGGGAACCCGGGGGAGCTGTTTTTT. Encoded protein: CASSRGNPGELFF. The chain couples TRBV2 to TRBJ2-2, with a weak D call TRBD2 (5 bases). Trimming removed 5 bases from V and 8 bases from J, with 12 bases in between. Germline V gene sequence: CDR1 SNHLY, CDR2 FYNNEI. The CDR3 loop spans 13 amino acids.

There are a few counts of this clone. This sequence joins TRBV19 and TRBJ1-4, with 9 bases aligning to TRBD1. With V trimmed by 4 bases and J by 8 bases, 5 bases remained unmatched. CDR3 length equals 14 residues. Germline values: CDR1 LNHDA, CDR2 SQIVND (reference sequence). The CDR3 DNA sequence: TGTGCCAGTAGTAGGACAGGGGACAAGGAAAAACTGTTTTTT. This translates into CASSRTGDKEKLFF.

V and J are TRBV15 and TRBJ1-1, with TRBD1 matching over 8 bases. The V gene end was trimmed by 0 bases and the J gene end by 1 base; junction bases not matched to a gene: 10. Germline CDR1 LNHNV, CDR2 YYDKDF (reference sequence). The CDR3 spans 18 residues. CDR3 DNA: TGTGCCACCAGCAGAGATATAGGGACAGGCCATACGAACACTGAAGCTTTCTTT. This encodes CATSRDIGTGHTNTEAFF.